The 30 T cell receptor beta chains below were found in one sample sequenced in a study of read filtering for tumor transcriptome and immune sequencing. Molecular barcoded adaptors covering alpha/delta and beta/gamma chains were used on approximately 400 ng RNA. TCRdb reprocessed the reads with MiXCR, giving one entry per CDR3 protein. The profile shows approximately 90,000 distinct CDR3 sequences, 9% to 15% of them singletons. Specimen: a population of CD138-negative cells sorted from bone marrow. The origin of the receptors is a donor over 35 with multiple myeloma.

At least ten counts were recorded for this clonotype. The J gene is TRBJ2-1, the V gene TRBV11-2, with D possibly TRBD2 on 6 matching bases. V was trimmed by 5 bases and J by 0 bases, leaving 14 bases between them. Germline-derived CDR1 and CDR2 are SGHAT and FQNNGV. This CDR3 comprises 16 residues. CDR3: CASSPMGLRSYNEQFF. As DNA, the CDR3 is TGTGCCAGCAGCCCCATGGGACTCCGCTCCTACAATGAGCAGTTCTTC.

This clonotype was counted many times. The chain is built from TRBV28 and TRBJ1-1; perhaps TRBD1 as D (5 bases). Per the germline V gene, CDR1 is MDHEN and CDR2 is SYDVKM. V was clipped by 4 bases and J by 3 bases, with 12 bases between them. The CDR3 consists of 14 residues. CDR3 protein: CASSYGGGYTEAFF. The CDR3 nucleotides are TGTGCCAGCAGTTACGGGGGAGGGTACACTGAAGCTTTCTTT.

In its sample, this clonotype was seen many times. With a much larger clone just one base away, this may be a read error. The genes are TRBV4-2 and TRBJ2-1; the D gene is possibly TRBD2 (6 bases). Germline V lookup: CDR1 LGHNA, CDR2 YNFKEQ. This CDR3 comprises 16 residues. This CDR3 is CASSQDDRREHKEQFF. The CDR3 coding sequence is TGTGCCAGCAGCCAAGATGACCGGAGGGAGCACAAAGAGCAGTTCTTC.

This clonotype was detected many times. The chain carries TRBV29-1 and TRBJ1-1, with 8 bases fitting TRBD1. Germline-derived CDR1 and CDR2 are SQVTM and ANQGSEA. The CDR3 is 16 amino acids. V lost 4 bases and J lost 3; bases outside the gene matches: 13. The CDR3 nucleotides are TGCAGCGTTGTCAGGACAGGGAGTCCGTCTTACACTGAAGCTTTCTTT. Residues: CSVVRTGSPSYTEAFF. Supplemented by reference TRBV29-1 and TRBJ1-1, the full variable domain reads SAVISQKPSRDICQRGTSLTIQCQVDSQVTMMFWYRQQPGQSLTLIATANQGSEATYESGFVIDKFPISRPNLTFSTLTVSNMSPEDSSIYLCSVVRTGSPSYTEAFFGQGTRLTVV.

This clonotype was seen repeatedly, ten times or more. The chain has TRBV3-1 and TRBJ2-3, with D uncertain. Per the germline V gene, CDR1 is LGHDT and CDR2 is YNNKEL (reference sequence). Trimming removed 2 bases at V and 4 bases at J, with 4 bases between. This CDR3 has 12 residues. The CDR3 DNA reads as TGTGCCAGCAGCCAAAGGGCAGATACGCAGTATTTT. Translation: CASSQRADTQYF.

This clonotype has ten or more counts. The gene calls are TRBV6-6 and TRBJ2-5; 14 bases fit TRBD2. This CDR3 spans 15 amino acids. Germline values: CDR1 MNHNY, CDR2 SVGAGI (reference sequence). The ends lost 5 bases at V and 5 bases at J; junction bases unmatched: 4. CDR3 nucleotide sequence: TGTGCCAGCAGTCCGGGACTAGCGGGAGTTGAGACCCAGTACTTC. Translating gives CASSPGLAGVETQYF.

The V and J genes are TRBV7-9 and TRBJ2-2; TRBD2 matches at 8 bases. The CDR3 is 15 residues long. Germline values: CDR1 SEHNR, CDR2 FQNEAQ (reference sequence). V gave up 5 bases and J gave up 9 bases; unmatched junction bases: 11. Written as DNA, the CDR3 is TGTGCCAGCAGCGATGAGCGGGAGTGGACCCGGGAGCTGTTTTTT. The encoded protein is CASSDEREWTRELFF.

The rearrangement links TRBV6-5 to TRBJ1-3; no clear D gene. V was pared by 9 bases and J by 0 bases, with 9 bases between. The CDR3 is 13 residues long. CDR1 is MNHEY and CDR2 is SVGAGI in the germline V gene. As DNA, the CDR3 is TGTGCCAGTTCAACTTCCTCTGGAAACACCATATATTTT. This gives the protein CASSTSSGNTIYF.

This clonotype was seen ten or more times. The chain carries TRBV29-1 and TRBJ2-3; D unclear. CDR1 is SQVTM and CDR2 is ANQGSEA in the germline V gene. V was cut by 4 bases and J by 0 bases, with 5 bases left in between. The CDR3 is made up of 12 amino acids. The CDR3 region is CSVARSTDTQYF. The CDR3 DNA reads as TGCAGCGTTGCTAGAAGCACAGATACGCAGTATTTT.

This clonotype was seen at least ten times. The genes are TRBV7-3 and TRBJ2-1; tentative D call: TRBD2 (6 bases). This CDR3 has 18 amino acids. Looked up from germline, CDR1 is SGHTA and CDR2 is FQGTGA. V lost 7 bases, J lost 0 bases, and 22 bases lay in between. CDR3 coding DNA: TGTGCCAGCACCCCCGAGACTAGTCATTCGAGCTCCTACAATGAGCAGTTCTTC. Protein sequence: CASTPETSHSSSYNEQFF.

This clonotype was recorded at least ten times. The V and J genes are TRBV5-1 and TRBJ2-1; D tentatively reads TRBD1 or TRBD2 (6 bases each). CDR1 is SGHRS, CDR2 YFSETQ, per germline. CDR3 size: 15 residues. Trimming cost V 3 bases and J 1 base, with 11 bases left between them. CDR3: CASSSGGGSYNEQFF. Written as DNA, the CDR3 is TGCGCCAGCAGCTCAGGAGGGGGGTCCTACAATGAGCAGTTCTTC.

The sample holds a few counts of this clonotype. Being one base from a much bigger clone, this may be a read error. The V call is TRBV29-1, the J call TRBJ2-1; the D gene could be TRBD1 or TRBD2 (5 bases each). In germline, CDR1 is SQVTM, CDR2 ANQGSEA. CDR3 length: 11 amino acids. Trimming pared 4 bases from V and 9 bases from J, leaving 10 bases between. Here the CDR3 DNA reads TGCAGCGTTGTGATGGGGGTTGAGCAGTTCTTC. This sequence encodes CSVVMGVEQFF.

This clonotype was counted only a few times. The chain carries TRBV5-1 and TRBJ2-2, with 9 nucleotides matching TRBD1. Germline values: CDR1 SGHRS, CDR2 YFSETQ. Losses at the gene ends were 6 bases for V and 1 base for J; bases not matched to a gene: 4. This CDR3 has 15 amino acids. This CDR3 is CASNLGQGNTGELFF. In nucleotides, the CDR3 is TGCGCCAGCAACCTGGGACAGGGGAACACCGGGGAGCTGTTTTTT. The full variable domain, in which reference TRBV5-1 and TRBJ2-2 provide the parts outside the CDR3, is KAGVTQTPRYLIKTRGQQVTLSCSPISGHRSVSWYQQTPGQGLQFLFEYFSETQRNKGNFPGRFSGRQFSNSRSEMNVSTLELGDSALYLCASNLGQGNTGELFFGEGSRLTVL.

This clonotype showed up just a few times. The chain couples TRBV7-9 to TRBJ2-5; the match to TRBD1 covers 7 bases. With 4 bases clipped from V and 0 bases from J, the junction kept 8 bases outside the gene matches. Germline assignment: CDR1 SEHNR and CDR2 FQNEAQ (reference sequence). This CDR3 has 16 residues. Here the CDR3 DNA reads TGTGCCAGCAGCTCCTCCGGGACAGCGTACCAAGAGACCCAGTACTTC. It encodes CASSSSGTAYQETQYF.

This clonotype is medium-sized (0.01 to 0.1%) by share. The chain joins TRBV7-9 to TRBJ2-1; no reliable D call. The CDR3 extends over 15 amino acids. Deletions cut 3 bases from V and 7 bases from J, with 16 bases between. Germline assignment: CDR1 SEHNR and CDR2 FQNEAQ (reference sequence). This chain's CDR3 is CASSLGGTPGNEQFF. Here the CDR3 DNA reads TGTGCCAGCAGCTTGGGTGGAACCCCTGGGAATGAGCAGTTCTTC.

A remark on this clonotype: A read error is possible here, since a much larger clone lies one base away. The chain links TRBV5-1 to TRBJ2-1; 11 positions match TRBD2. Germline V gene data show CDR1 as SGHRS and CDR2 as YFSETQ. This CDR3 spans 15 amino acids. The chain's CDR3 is CASSLGTSGPNGQFF. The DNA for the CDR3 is TGCGCCAGCAGCCTAGGGACTAGCGGTCCCAATGGGCAGTTCTTC.

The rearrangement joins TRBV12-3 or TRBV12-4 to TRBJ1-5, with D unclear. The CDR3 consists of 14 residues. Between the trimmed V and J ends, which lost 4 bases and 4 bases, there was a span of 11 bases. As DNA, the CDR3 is TGTGCCAGCAGTTCCGCCTTGGGGAATCAGCCCCAGCATTTT. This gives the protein CASSSALGNQPQHF.

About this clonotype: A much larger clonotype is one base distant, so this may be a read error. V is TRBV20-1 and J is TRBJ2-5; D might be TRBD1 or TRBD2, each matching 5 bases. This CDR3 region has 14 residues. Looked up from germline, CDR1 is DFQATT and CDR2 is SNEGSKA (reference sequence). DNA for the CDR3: TGCAGTGCCGACCCAGGGCGCCTTGGGGAGACCCAGCACTTC. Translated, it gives CSADPGRLGETQHF.

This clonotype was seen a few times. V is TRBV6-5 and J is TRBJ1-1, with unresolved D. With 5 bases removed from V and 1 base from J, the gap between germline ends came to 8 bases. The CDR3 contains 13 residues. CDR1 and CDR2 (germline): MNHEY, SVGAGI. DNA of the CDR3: TGTGCCAGCAGTAGGACGGGGAACACTGAAGCTTTCTTT. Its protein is CASSRTGNTEAFF.

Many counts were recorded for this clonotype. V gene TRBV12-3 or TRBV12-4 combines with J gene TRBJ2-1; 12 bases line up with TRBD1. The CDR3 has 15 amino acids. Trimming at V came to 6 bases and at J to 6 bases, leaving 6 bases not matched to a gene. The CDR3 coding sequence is TGTGCCAGCAGCCCGGGGGACAGGGGGCGCAATGAGCAGTTCTTC. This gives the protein CASSPGDRGRNEQFF.

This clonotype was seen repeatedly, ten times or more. The CDR3: CASGVRGPHNEQFF. In nucleotides, the CDR3 is TGTGCCAGTGGCGTTAGGGGCCCGCACAATGAGCAGTTCTTC. The V gene is TRBV6-5, the J gene TRBJ2-1; maybe TRBD1 (5 bases). V was shortened by 9 bases and J by 5 bases, with 17 bases between the two germline ends. This CDR3 is 14 amino acids long. Per germline, CDR1 MNHEY and CDR2 SVGAGI.

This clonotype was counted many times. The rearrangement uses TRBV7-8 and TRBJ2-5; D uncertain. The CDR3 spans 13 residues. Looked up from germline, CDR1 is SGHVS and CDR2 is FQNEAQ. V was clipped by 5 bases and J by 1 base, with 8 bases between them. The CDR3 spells CASSHVGQETQYF. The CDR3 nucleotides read TGTGCCAGCAGCCACGTGGGCCAAGAGACCCAGTACTTC.

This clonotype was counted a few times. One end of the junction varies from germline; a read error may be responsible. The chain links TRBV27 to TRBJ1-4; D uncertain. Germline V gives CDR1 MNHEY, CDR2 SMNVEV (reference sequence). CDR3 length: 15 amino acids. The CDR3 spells CASSPLIGNNERLFF. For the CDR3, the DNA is TGTGCCAGCAGTCCGTTGATAGGGAATAATGAAAGACTGTTTTTT.

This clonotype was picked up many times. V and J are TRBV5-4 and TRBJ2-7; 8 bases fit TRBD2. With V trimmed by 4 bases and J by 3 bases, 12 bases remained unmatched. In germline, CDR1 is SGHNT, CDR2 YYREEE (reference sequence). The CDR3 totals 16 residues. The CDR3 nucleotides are TGTGCCAGCAGCGCGGGTAGCGGGACTGCATTCTACGAGCAGTACTTC. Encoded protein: CASSAGSGTAFYEQYF.

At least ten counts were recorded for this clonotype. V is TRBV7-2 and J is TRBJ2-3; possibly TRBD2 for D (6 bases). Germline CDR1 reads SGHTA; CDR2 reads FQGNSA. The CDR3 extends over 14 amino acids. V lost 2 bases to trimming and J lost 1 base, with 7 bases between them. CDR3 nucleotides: TGTGCCAGCAGCTTACCTAGCGGCACAGATACGCAGTATTTT. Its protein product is CASSLPSGTDTQYF.

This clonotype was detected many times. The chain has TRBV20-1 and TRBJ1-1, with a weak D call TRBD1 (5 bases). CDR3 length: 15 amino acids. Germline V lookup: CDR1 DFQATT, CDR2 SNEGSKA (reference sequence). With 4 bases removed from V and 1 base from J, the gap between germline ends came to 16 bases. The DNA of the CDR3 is TGCAGTGCTACCTTCGGGGCGGGGAGGAACACTGAAGCTTTCTTT. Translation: CSATFGAGRNTEAFF.

CDR3 in amino acids: CASTMTFDRGKETQYF. The CDR3 DNA sequence: TGTGCCAGCACTATGACCTTTGACAGGGGAAAAGAGACCCAGTACTTC. The gene calls are TRBV12-3 or TRBV12-4 and TRBJ2-5, with TRBD1 matching 8 bases. The J segment lost 3 bases and the V segment lost 7 bases, leaving 13 bases of the junction unmatched. The CDR3 extends over 16 amino acids.

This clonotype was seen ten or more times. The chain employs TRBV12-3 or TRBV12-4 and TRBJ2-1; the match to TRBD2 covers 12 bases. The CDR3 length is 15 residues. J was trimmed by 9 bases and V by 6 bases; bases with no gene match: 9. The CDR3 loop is CASSPLAGGPSEQFF. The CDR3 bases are TGTGCCAGCAGCCCCCTAGCGGGGGGGCCCAGTGAGCAGTTCTTC.

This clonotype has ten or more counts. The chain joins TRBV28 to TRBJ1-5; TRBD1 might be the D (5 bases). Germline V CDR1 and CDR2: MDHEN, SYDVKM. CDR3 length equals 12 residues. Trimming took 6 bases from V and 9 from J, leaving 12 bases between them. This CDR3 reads CASRLSTGPQHF. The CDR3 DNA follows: TGTGCCAGCAGGCTAAGTACAGGGCCCCAGCATTTT.

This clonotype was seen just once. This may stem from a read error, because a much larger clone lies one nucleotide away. The CDR3 protein is CASRPTGRNGCTF. CDR3 DNA sequence: TGTGCCAGCCGCCCCACAGGGAGGAATGGCTGCACCTTC. This rearrangement joins TRBV28 to TRBJ1-2, with a weak D call TRBD1 (6 bases). Germline CDR1 reads MDHEN; CDR2 reads SYDVKM. This CDR3 contains 13 residues.